Shown below are 24 T cell receptor beta chains from a single sample sequenced in a study of T cell responses to AZD1222 COVID-19 vaccine. Generated by immunoSEQ multiplex PCR, the TCRdb table keeps only in-frame clones and is missing some. The table records about 78,000 clones, approximately 90% of them present only once. Material: peripheral blood, obtained on day 0 of AZD1222 vaccination. The receptors were gathered from an adult in good health.

Note on this clone: It differs at one base from a far larger clone, so likely a read error. V and J are TRBV28 and TRBJ1-1; D call uncertain. The CDR3 is made up of 11 amino acids. Looked up from germline, CDR1 is MDHEN and CDR2 is SYDVKM. The V and J ends lost 5 bases and 1 base respectively, with 2 bases between them. In nucleotides, the CDR3 is TGTGCCAGCAGTGGGAACACTGAAGCTTTCTTT. Encoded protein: CASSGNTEAFF.

By share, this clone ranks as medium-sized. V is TRBV7-6 and J is TRBJ1-3, with 7 bases aligning to TRBD1. The CDR3 is made up of 16 amino acids. V gave up 0 bases and J gave up 2 bases; unmatched junction bases: 4. Per the germline V gene, CDR1 is SGHVS and CDR2 is FNYEAQ. The CDR3, as DNA: TGTGCCAGCAGCTTAGCGCGGCAGGGGGCTGGAAACACCATATATTTT. It specifies CASSLARQGAGNTIYF.

The V call is TRBV3-1 (or the pseudogene TRBV3-2), the J call TRBJ1-1; D unresolved. The V and J ends lost 1 base and 1 base respectively, with 10 bases between them. Germline loops: CDR1 LGHDT, CDR2 YNNKEL (reference sequence). CDR3 length: 15 amino acids. The DNA of the CDR3 is TGTGCCAGCAGCCAAGGCTATGGGCCGAACACTGAAGCTTTCTTT. Amino acid sequence: CASSQGYGPNTEAFF.

CDR3 nucleotides: TGTGCCAGCAGCTCCGATTTGGCCTACGAGCAGTACTTC. This encodes CASSSDLAYEQYF. The rearrangement joins TRBV11-2 to TRBJ2-7; no clear D. The CDR3 runs to 13 residues. Germline assignment: CDR1 SGHAT and CDR2 FQNNGV. V dropped 4 bases and J dropped 2 bases, with 9 bases sitting between them.

The rearrangement links TRBV7-2 to TRBJ2-2, with 12 bases matching TRBD2. Per the germline V gene, CDR1 is SGHTA and CDR2 is FQGNSA. V dropped 5 bases and J dropped 6; count of bases not matched to a gene: 7. The length of the CDR3 is 16 residues. CDR3 protein: CASSLRLAGAAGELFF. For the CDR3, the DNA is TGTGCCAGCAGCCTCCGACTAGCGGGAGCCGCCGGGGAGCTGTTTTTT. The full variable domain, in which reference TRBV7-2 and TRBJ2-2 provide the parts outside the CDR3, is GAGVSQSPSNKVTEKGKDVELRCDPISGHTALYWYRQSLGQGLEFLIYFQGNSAPDKSGLPSDRFSAERTGGSVSTLTIQRTQQEDSAVYLCASSLRLAGAAGELFFGEGSRLTVL.

The chain carries TRBV15 and TRBJ1-3; D is unresolved. The germline gives CDR1 LNHNV, CDR2 YYDKDF (reference sequence). This CDR3 comprises 15 residues. Trimming took off 0 bases at V and 4 bases at J, with 10 bases between the two ends. CDR3 residues: CATSRDRAEGNTIYF. CDR3 bases: TGTGCCACCAGCAGAGATCGGGCAGAAGGAAACACCATATATTTT.

V gene TRBV27 combines with J gene TRBJ1-6, with D perhaps matching TRBD1 (5 bases). Trimming shortened V by 6 bases and J by 9 bases, and 12 bases separated the two germline ends. Germline CDR1 reads MNHEY; CDR2 reads SMNVEV (reference sequence). This CDR3 contains 13 residues. In DNA, the CDR3 is TGTGCCAGCAGGAGGGACCTCGGTTCACCCCTCCACTTT. Its translation: CASRRDLGSPLHF.

The V call is TRBV6-6, the J call TRBJ1-4; no clear D. The ends were cut back, 2 bases at V and 1 base at J, with 11 bases in the middle. Germline V gene data show CDR1 as MNHNY and CDR2 as SVGAGI (reference sequence). This CDR3 is 16 amino acids long. DNA of the CDR3: TGTGCCAGCAGTTACGAGGCTTTTGGAACTAATGAAAAACTGTTTTTT. Translated, it gives CASSYEAFGTNEKLFF.

The rearrangement links TRBV28 to TRBJ1-1, with TRBD1 matching over 7 bases. The V gene's germline CDR1 is MDHEN and CDR2 SYDVKM. V trimming: 2 bases; J trimming: 11 bases; junction bases outside the gene matches: 5. This CDR3 is built from 12 residues. CDR3 sequence reads: CASSLITGDAFF. DNA for the CDR3: TGTGCCAGCAGTTTAATCACAGGGGACGCTTTCTTT.

The V gene is TRBV5-4, the J gene TRBJ2-2; 8 bases line up with TRBD1. The CDR3 loop spans 16 amino acids. V lost 4 bases to trimming and J lost 4 bases; unmatched junction nucleotides: 9. Germline values: CDR1 SGHNT, CDR2 YYREEE (reference sequence). The CDR3 bases are TGTGCCAGCAGCCCCCAGACAGGGGTTGCCACCGGGGAGCTGTTTTTT. This sequence encodes CASSPQTGVATGELFF.

The CDR3 DNA sequence: TGTGCCAGCAGCCAAGTTGCCCCGGCTGGAAGCTACACCTTC. This codes for CASSQVAPAGSYTF. This rearrangement joins TRBV3-1 (or the pseudogene TRBV3-2) to TRBJ1-2; D gene ambiguous. The CDR3 consists of 14 residues. Deletions cut 1 base from V and 9 bases from J, with 15 bases between. Germline assignment: CDR1 LGHDT and CDR2 YNNKEL (reference sequence).

The chain is built from TRBV7-9 and TRBJ2-7; 9 bases match TRBD2. The CDR3 consists of 13 residues. Looked up from germline, CDR1 is SEHNR and CDR2 is FQNEAQ (reference sequence). V shed 5 bases and J 7 bases; nucleotides not matched to a gene: 6. Here the CDR3 DNA reads TGTGCCAGCAGCAGGACTAGCGCCCGAGAGCAGTACTTC. As protein: CASSRTSAREQYF.

This chain uses TRBV3-1 (or the pseudogene TRBV3-2) with TRBJ2-3; TRBD2 matches 12 bases. Germline CDR1 is LGHDT and CDR2 is YNNKEL (reference sequence). The CDR3 runs 17 residues. With 3 bases clipped from V and 1 base from J, the junction kept 5 bases outside the gene matches. The DNA for the CDR3 is TGTGCCAGCAGCCAGACTAGCGGGAGTAGTGGCACAGATACGCAGTATTTT. Translated: CASSQTSGSSGTDTQYF.

The chain uses TRBV6-4 and TRBJ2-3; TRBD2 matches at 7 bases. Germline CDR1 and CDR2: MRHNA and SNTAGT. CDR3 length: 15 amino acids. After removal of 4 bases from V and 6 bases from J, the junction contained 10 bases not matched to a gene. For the CDR3, the DNA is TGTGCCAGCAGTGGGGTTTGGGAGGGCCCCGATACGCAGTATTTT. Protein sequence: CASSGVWEGPDTQYF.

The V and J genes are TRBV11-3 and TRBJ2-5, with unresolved D. The V end lost 0 bases, the J end lost 5 bases, and 13 bases lay between the germline ends. CDR1 SGHNT and CDR2 YENEEA come from the germline V gene. This CDR3 spans 15 amino acids. DNA for the CDR3: TGTGCCAGCAGCTTAGAAGGGCAACCCGGGGAGACCCAGTACTTC. Residues: CASSLEGQPGETQYF. Together with reference TRBV11-3 and TRBJ2-5, the CDR3 gives the full variable domain: EAGVVQSPRYKIIEKKQPVAFWCNPISGHNTLYWYLQNLGQGPELLIRYENEEAVDDSQLPKDRFSAERLKGVDSTLKIQPAELGDSAVYLCASSLEGQPGETQYFGPGTRLLVL.

The rearrangement joins TRBV10-3 to TRBJ1-2; 10 nucleotides line up with TRBD1. The CDR3 is made up of 16 amino acids. Per the germline V gene, CDR1 is ENHRY and CDR2 is SYGVKD. The V gene end was trimmed by 7 bases and the J gene end by 3 bases; junction bases not matched to a gene: 11. The CDR3 region is CAITPGQGRRDYGYTF. CDR3 DNA: TGTGCCATCACCCCGGGACAGGGGAGGAGGGACTATGGCTACACCTTC.

The chain couples TRBV14 to TRBJ2-1; D is uncertain. Germline-derived CDR1 and CDR2 are SGHDN and FVKESK. V gave up 4 bases and J gave up 0 bases, with 10 bases separating them. This CDR3 has 15 residues. The CDR3, as DNA: TGTGCCAGCAGCCCCCAGCAAAGCTCCTACAATGAGCAGTTCTTC. Protein: CASSPQQSSYNEQFF.

The genes are TRBV6-2 or TRBV6-3 and TRBJ2-2; TRBD1 matches at 7 bases. CDR1 MNHEY and CDR2 SVGEGT come from the germline V gene. Trimming took 6 bases from V and 0 from J; bases not matched to a gene: 4. The CDR3 runs to 15 residues. The CDR3 DNA sequence: TGTGCCAGCAGCCTGACAGGGCCGAACACCGGGGAGCTGTTTTTT. This sequence encodes CASSLTGPNTGELFF.

The rearrangement links TRBV6-5 to TRBJ1-5; 7 bases fit TRBD1. With V trimmed by 6 bases and J by 2 bases, 4 bases remained unmatched. This CDR3 region has 14 residues. In germline, CDR1 is MNHEY, CDR2 SVGAGI. For the CDR3, the DNA is TGTGCCAGCAGGGGAACAGGGGGCAATCAGCCCCAGCATTTT. It specifies CASRGTGGNQPQHF.

The genes are TRBV3-1 (or the pseudogene TRBV3-2) and TRBJ1-1; TRBD1 agrees at 8 bases. CDR1 LGHDT and CDR2 YNNKEL come from the germline V gene (reference sequence). The CDR3 totals 15 residues. Trimming took 4 bases from V and 5 from J; bases not matched to a gene: 9. DNA of the CDR3: TGTGCCAGCAGCCTGTCCAGGGGGCGCGGTACTGAAGCTTTCTTT. Its protein product is CASSLSRGRGTEAFF.

CDR3 coding DNA: TGTGCCAGCACCCACAGCGGGAGGGCCTACAATGAGCAGTTCTTC. It translates to CASTHSGRAYNEQFF. V and J are TRBV7-2 and TRBJ2-1; 10 bases line up with TRBD2. V lost 7 bases to trimming and J lost 2 bases; unmatched junction nucleotides: 5. This CDR3 spans 15 amino acids. Germline CDR1 SGHTA, CDR2 FQGNSA.

This clone was counted a few times. This chain uses TRBV27 with TRBJ1-2; 8 positions match TRBD1. V was clipped by 6 bases and J by 7 bases; unmatched bases: 10. Germline loops: CDR1 MNHEY, CDR2 SMNVEV (reference sequence). The CDR3 extends over 14 amino acids. The CDR3 DNA sequence: TGTGCCAGCAGCGAAATCCAGGGGGCGCGTGGCTACACCTTC. Translating it yields CASSEIQGARGYTF.

CDR3 DNA: TGCGCCAGCAGCTTCGCCGGCAGGGGGACAAGCTATGGCTACACCTTC. This encodes CASSFAGRGTSYGYTF. The rearrangement links TRBV5-1 to TRBJ1-2; TRBD1 matches 7 bases. Germline CDR1 SGHRS, CDR2 YFSETQ. The CDR3 has 16 amino acids. The trim removed 2 bases at V and 4 bases at J, leaving 11 bases unmatched.

The V and J genes are TRBV4-3 and TRBJ2-2, with 8 bases lining up with TRBD2. The trim removed 5 bases at V and 6 bases at J, leaving 8 bases unmatched. Per germline, CDR1 LGHNA and CDR2 YSLEER. CDR3 length equals 15 residues. The CDR3 region has the DNA TGCGCCAGCAGCTCCCGGACTAGCCTCCCCGGGGAGCTGTTTTTT. Its translation is CASSSRTSLPGELFF.